The rows below give T cell receptor beta chains drawn from one sample of a study of early T cells in non-severe SARS-CoV-2 infection. TCRdb itself ran the 5' RACE reads through MiXCR, one entry per CDR3 protein. In the table there are roughly 46,000 distinct CDR3 sequences, roughly 9.4% of which are singletons. Sample: whole blood, taken at baseline. These receptor sequences come from an adult who was a healthcare worker with PCR-confirmed SARS-CoV-2 infection or an uninfected control (not recorded which). Both conserved end residues are part of each CDR3. A D gene is named only where the DNA matches it firmly. Not all rows give a size; the values are once, few, many and, for expanded clones, a class.

abundance | j_gene | v_gene | d_gene | CDR3aa | CDR3nt
many | TRBJ2-2 | TRBV6-4 | NA | CASSDTASTGELFF | TGTGCCAGCAGTGACACAGCCTCCACCGGGGAGCTGTTTTTT
few | TRBJ2-3 | TRBV20-1 | NA | CSARDRGRWGTDTQYF | TGCAGTGCTAGAGATCGGGGGAGGTGGGGCACAGATACGCAGTATTTT
few | TRBJ2-1 | TRBV2 | TRBD2 | CASSAGTSGRRFGNEQFF | TGTGCCAGCAGCGCCGGGACTAGCGGGAGAAGGTTTGGGAATGAGCAGTTCTTC
many | TRBJ2-1 | TRBV2 | TRBD2 | CASRRRASGGEQFF | TGTGCCAGCAGGAGGAGGGCTAGCGGTGGTGAGCAGTTCTTC
many | TRBJ1-1 | TRBV7-7 | NA | CASSQRLDTEAFF | TGTGCCAGCAGCCAGCGACTGGACACTGAAGCTTTCTTT
few | TRBJ1-2 | TRBV4-2 | TRBD1 | CASSQIGQVDYGYTF | TGTGCCAGCAGCCAGATCGGACAGGTTGACTATGGCTACACCTTC
many | TRBJ1-1 | TRBV6-5 | NA | CASSYMPELNTEAFF | TGTGCCAGCAGTTACATGCCGGAACTGAACACTGAAGCTTTCTTT
NA | TRBJ1-6 | TRBV5-1 | TRBD1 | CASSPIPGQVPPLHF | TGCGCCAGCAGCCCCATCCCGGGACAGGTCCCCCCCCTCCACTTT
few | TRBJ1-2 | TRBV20-1 | NA | CSARVEEARDYTF | TGCAGTGCTAGAGTGGAGGAAGCACGGGACTACACCTTC
many | TRBJ2-2 | TRBV29-1 | NA | CSVGGTGELFF | TGCAGCGTTGGGGGTACCGGGGAGCTGTTTTTT
NA | TRBJ2-1 | TRBV7-9 | NA | CASSLTASVSYNEQFF | TGTGCCAGCAGCTTAACGGCTAGCGTGAGCTACAATGAGCAGTTCTTC
few | TRBJ1-3 | TRBV6-1 | TRBD1 | CASRETGTAGNTIYF | TGTGCCAGCAGGGAGACTGGGACAGCTGGAAACACCATATATTTT
many | TRBJ1-2 | TRBV7-9 | NA | CASSLLGNYGYTF | TGTGCCAGCAGCTTATTGGGCAACTATGGCTACACCTTC
NA | TRBJ2-2 | TRBV20-1 | NA | CSAYRPGELFF | TGCAGTGCTTACAGACCCGGGGAGCTGTTTTTT
many | TRBJ1-6 | TRBV6-2/TRBV6-3 | NA | CATETGNSPLHF | TGTGCCACCGAGACAGGAAATTCACCCCTCCACTTT
many | TRBJ1-1 | TRBV29-1 | NA | CSVGIQNTEAFF | TGCAGCGTTGGGATACAGAACACTGAAGCTTTCTTT
few | TRBJ1-6 | TRBV7-9 | TRBD1 | CASSETDRGNSPLHF | TGTGCCAGCAGCGAAACGGACAGGGGAAATTCACCCCTCCACTTT
many | TRBJ1-6 | TRBV6-6 | NA | CASSYSIVPLHF | TGTGCCAGCAGTTACTCGATTGTACCCCTCCACTTT
few | TRBJ2-3 | TRBV6-2/TRBV6-3 | NA | CASSYSGVTDTQYF | TGTGCCAGCAGTTACTCCGGGGTCACAGATACGCAGTATTTT
NA | TRBJ2-7 | TRBV7-6 | TRBD2 | CASSPGLAGSQGEQYF | TGTGCCAGCAGCCCAGGACTAGCGGGATCTCAGGGGGAGCAGTACTTC
few | TRBJ2-5 | TRBV14 | NA | CASSPTAGTNYQETQYF | TGTGCCAGCAGCCCTACCGCCGGGACAAATTACCAAGAGACCCAGTACTTC
NA | TRBJ2-3 | TRBV29-1 | TRBD2 | CSVIGTSGSPDTQYF | TGCAGCGTTATCGGGACTAGCGGGAGTCCAGATACGCAGTATTTT
few | TRBJ1-6 | TRBV28 | NA | CASSPWDGDNSPLHF | TGTGCCAGCAGTCCTTGGGACGGGGATAATTCACCCCTCCACTTT
few | TRBJ2-3 | TRBV19 | NA | CASSIRRDSTDTQYF | TGTGCCAGTAGTATCCGGCGCGACAGCACAGATACGCAGTATTTT
NA | TRBJ2-1 | TRBV28 | TRBD2 | CASRQAGGPVNEQFF | TGTGCCAGCAGGCAAGCGGGAGGGCCGGTCAATGAGCAGTTCTTC
few | TRBJ1-6 | TRBV12-3/TRBV12-4 | NA | CASSFGRGNSPLHF | TGTGCCAGCAGTTTTGGCAGGGGTAATTCACCCCTCCACTTT
NA | TRBJ2-1 | TRBV30 | NA | CAWSRPGTHRGEQFF | TGTGCCTGGAGTAGGCCCGGGACCCATCGCGGGGAGCAGTTCTTC
few | TRBJ1-1 | TRBV20-1 | NA | CSARDAALQSEAFF | TGCAGTGCTAGAGATGCGGCCCTCCAGTCTGAAGCTTTCTTT
few | TRBJ1-1 | TRBV30 | NA | CAWSVQTEAFF | TGTGCCTGGAGTGTACAGACTGAAGCTTTCTTT
NA | TRBJ1-1 | TRBV6-5 | NA | CASRRQNTEAFF | TGTGCCAGCAGACGACAGAACACTGAAGCTTTCTTT
few | TRBJ2-7 | TRBV28 | TRBD2 | CASSLTSGTYEQYF | TGTGCCAGCAGTTTGACTAGCGGGACCTACGAGCAGTACTTC
NA | TRBJ2-7 | TRBV28 | NA | CASSLGGQSSYEQYF | TGTGCCAGCAGTTTAGGGGGGCAGAGCTCCTACGAGCAGTACTTC
few | TRBJ2-1 | TRBV4-1 | NA | CASSAIDEQFF | TGCGCCAGCAGCGCGATAGATGAGCAGTTCTTC
NA | TRBJ2-3 | TRBV6-2/TRBV6-3 | NA | CASSPTLNTQYF | TGTGCCAGCAGCCCAACGTTAAATACGCAGTATTTT
NA | TRBJ2-1 | TRBV29-1 | NA | CSVERTVGLGEQFF | TGCAGCGTTGAACGGACAGTCGGCTTAGGTGAGCAGTTCTTC
few | TRBJ2-7 | TRBV20-1 | TRBD1 | CSARGTGKLYEQYF | TGCAGTGCTAGAGGGACAGGGAAACTCTACGAGCAGTACTTC
many | TRBJ2-4 | TRBV15 | NA | CATSREAEGIQYF | TGTGCCACCAGCAGAGAGGCTGAGGGCATTCAGTACTTC
many | TRBJ2-2 | TRBV6-6 | TRBD2 | CASRGGTSPGELFF | TGTGCCAGCAGGGGAGGGACTAGCCCCGGGGAGCTGTTTTTT
NA | TRBJ2-5 | TRBV20-1 | NA | CSARYGSQETQYF | TGCAGTGCTCGCTATGGGTCACAAGAGACCCAGTACTTC
NA | TRBJ2-3 | TRBV29-1 | TRBD2 | CSVEDDQRGIDTQYF | TGCAGCGTTGAAGACGACCAGCGGGGTATAGATACGCAGTATTTT
few | TRBJ1-1 | TRBV12-5 | NA | CASGLQVNTEAFF | TGTGCTAGTGGTCTCCAGGTCAACACTGAAGCTTTCTTT
few | TRBJ2-1 | TRBV27 | NA | CASRVGTYSYNEQFF | TGTGCCAGCAGAGTTGGGACCTACTCCTACAATGAGCAGTTCTTC
NA | TRBJ2-7 | TRBV27 | NA | CASSLSGVGVEQYF | TGTGCCAGCAGTCTCTCAGGGGTAGGGGTCGAGCAGTACTTC
many | TRBJ1-1 | TRBV28 | NA | CASIRGEAFF | TGTGCCAGCATTAGAGGTGAAGCTTTCTTT